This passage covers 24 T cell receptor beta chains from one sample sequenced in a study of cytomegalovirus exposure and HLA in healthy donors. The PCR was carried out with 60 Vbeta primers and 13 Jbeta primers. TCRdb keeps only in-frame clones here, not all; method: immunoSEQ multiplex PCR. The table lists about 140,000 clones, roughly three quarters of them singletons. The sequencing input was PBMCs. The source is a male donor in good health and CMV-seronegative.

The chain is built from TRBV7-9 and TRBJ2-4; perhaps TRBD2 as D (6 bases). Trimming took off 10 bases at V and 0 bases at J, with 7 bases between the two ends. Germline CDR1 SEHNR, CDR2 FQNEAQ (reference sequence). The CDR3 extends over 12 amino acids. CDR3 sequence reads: CAIGRAKNIQYF. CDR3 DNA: TGTGCCATCGGGAGAGCCAAAAACATTCAGTACTTC.

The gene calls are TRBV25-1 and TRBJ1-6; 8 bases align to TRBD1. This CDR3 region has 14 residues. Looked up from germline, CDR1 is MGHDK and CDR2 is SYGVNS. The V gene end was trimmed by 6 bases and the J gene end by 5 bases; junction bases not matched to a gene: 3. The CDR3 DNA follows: TGTGCCAGCAGGGGGGGACAGGATAATTCACCCCTCCACTTT. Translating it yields CASRGGQDNSPLHF.

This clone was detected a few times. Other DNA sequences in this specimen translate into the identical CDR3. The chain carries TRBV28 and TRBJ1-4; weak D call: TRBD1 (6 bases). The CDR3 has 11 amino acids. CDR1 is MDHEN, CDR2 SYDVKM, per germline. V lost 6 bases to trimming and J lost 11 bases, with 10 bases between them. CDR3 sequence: CASSEQGKLFF. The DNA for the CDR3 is TGTGCCAGCAGCGAACAGGGCAAACTGTTTTTT.

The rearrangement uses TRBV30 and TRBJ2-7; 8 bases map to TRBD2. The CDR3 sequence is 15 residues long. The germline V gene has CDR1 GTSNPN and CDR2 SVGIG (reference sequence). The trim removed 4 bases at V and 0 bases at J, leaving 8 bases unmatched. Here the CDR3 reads CAWTTPGGLSYEQYF. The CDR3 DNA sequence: TGTGCCTGGACCACCCCGGGGGGGCTCTCCTACGAGCAGTACTTC.

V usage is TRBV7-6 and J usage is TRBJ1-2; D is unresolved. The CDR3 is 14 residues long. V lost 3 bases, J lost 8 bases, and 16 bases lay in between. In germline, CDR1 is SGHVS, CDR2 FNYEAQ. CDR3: CASSFAGTGQGYTF. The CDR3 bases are TGTGCCAGCAGCTTTGCGGGCACCGGGCAGGGCTACACCTTC. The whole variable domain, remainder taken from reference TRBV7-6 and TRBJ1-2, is GAGVSQSPRYKVTKRGQDVALRCDPISGHVSLYWYRQALGQGPEFLTYFNYEAQQDKSGLPNDRFSAERPEGSISTLTIQRTEQRDSAMYRCASSFAGTGQGYTFGSGTRLTVV.

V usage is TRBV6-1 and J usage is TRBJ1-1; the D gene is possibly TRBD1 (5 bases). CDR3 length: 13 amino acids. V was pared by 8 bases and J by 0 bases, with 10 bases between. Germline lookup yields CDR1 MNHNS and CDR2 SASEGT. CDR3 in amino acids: CASQGIMNTEAFF. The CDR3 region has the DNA TGTGCCAGCCAGGGCATAATGAACACTGAAGCTTTCTTT.

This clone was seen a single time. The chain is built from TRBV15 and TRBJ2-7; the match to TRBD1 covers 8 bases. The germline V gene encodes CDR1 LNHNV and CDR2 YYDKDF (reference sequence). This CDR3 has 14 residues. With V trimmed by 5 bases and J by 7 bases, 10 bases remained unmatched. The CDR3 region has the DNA TGTGCCACCAGCGAAAAGGCAGGGGACAGGGAGCAGTACTTC. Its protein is CATSEKAGDREQYF.

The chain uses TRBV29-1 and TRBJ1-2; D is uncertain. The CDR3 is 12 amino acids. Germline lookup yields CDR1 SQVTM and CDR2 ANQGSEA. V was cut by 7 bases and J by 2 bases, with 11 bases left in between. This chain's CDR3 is CSADAGNYGYTF. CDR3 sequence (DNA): TGCAGCGCCGATGCGGGAAACTATGGCTACACCTTC. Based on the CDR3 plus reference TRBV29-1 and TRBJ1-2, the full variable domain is SAVISQKPSRDICQRGTSLTIQCQVDSQVTMMFWYRQQPGQSLTLIATANQGSEATYESGFVIDKFPISRPNLTFSTLTVSNMSPEDSSIYLCSADAGNYGYTFGSGTRLTVV.

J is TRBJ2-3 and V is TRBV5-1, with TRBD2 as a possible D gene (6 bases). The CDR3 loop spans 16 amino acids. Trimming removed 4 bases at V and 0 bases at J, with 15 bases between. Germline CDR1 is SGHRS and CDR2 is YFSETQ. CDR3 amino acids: CASSPVGGLSTDTQYF. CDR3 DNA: TGCGCCAGCAGCCCCGTGGGGGGTCTTAGCACAGATACGCAGTATTTT.

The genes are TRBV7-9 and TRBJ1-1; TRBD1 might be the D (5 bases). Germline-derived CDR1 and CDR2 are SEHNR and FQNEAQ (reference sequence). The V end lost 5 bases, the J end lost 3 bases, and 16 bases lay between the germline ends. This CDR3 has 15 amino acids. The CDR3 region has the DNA TGTGCCAGCAGCGTACGACAGTTTTCACACACTGAAGCTTTCTTT. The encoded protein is CASSVRQFSHTEAFF.

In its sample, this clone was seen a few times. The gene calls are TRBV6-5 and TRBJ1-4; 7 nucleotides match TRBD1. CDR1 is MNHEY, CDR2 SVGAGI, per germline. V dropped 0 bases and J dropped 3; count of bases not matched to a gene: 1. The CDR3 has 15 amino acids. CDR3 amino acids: CASSYSGQSNEKLFF. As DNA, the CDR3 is TGTGCCAGCAGTTACTCGGGACAGTCTAATGAAAAACTGTTTTTT.

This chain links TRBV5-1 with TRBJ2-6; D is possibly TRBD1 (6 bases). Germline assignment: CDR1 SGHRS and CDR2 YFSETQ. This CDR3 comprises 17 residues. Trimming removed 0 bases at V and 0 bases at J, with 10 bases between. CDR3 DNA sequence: TGCGCCAGCAGCTTGGTTGGGACAAGCTCTGGGGCCAACGTCCTGACTTTC. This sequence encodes CASSLVGTSSGANVLTF.

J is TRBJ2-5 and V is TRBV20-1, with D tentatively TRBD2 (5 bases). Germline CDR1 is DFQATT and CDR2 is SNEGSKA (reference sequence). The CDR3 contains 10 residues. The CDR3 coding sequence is TGCGGGGTACTAGGAGAGACCCAGTACTTC. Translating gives CGVLGETQYF.

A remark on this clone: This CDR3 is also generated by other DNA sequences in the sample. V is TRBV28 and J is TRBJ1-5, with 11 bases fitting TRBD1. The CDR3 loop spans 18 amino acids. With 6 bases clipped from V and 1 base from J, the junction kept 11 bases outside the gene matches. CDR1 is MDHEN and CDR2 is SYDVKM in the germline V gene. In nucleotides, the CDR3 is TGTGCCAGCAGCTCCGGGACAGGGGGTTATCTGAGCAATCAGCCCCAGCATTTT. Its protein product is CASSSGTGGYLSNQPQHF.

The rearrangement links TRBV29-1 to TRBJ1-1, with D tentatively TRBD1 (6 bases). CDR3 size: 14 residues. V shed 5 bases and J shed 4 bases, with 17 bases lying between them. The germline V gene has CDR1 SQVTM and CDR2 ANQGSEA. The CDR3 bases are TGCAGCGTTTGGATTGTAGGGGGGGCCACTGAAGCTTTCTTT. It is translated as CSVWIVGGATEAFF.

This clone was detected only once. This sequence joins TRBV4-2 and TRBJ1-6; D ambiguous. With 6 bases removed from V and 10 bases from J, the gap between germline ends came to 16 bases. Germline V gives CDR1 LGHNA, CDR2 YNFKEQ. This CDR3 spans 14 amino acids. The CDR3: CASSLEQHVSPLHF. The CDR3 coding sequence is TGTGCCAGCAGTCTGGAACAGCACGTCTCACCCCTCCACTTT.

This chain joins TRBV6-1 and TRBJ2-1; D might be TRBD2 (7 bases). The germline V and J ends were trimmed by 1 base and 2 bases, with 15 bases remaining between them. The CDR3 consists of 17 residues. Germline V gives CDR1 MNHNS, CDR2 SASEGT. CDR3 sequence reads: CASSEEMGGLPYNEQFF. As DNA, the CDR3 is TGTGCCAGCAGTGAAGAAATGGGGGGGCTGCCCTACAATGAGCAGTTCTTC.

Here the CDR3 reads CASSRNTEAFF. DNA for the CDR3: TGTGCCAGCAGCCGGAACACTGAAGCTTTCTTT. The chain combines TRBV5-6 with TRBJ1-1; D is unresolved. The V gene's germline CDR1 is SGHDT and CDR2 YYEEEE. The V and J ends lost 4 bases and 1 base respectively, with 2 bases between them. CDR3 size: 11 residues. Full variable domain (outside the CDR3, taken from reference TRBV5-6 and TRBJ1-1): DAGVTQSPTHLIKTRGQQVTLRCSPKSGHDTVSWYQQALGQGPQFIFQYYEEEERQRGNFPDRFSGHQFPNYSSELNVNALLLGDSALYLCASSRNTEAFFGQGTRLTVV.

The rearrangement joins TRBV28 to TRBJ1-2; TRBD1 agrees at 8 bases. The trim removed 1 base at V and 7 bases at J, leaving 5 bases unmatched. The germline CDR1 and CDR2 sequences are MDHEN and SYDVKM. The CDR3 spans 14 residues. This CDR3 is CASSLYQGAGGYTF. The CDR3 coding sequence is TGTGCCAGCAGTTTATACCAGGGGGCGGGTGGCTACACCTTC.

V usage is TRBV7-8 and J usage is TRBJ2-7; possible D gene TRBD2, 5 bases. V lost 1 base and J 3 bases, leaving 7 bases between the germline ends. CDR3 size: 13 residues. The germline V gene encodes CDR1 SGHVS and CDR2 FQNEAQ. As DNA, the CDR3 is TGTGCCAGCAGCTTAGACGGGGACTACGAGCAGTACTTC. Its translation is CASSLDGDYEQYF. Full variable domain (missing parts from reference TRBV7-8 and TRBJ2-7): GAGVSQSPRYKVAKRGQDVALRCDPISGHVSLFWYQQALGQGPEFLTYFQNEAQLDKSGLPSDRFFAERPEGSVSTLKIQRTQQEDSAVYLCASSLDGDYEQYFGPGTRLTVT.

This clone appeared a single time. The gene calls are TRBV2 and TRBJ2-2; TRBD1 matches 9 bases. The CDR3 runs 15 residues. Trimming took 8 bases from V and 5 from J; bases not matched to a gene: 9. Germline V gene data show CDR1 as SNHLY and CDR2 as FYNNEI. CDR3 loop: CASRRTGAGTGELFF. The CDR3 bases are TGTGCCAGCCGCCGGACAGGGGCTGGAACCGGGGAGCTGTTTTTT.

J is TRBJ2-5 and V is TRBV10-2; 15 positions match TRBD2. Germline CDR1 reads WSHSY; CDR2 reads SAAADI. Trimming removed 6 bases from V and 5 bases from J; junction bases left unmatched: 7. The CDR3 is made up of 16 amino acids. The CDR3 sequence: CASRGLAGGLAETQYF. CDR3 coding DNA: TGCGCCAGCAGGGGACTAGCGGGGGGCCTGGCGGAGACCCAGTACTTC.

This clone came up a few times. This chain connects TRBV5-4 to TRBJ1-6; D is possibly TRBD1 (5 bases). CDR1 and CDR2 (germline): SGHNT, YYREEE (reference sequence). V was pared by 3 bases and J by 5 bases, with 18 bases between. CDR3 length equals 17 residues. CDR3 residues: CASSSGGAVRNNSPLHF. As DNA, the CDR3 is TGTGCCAGCAGCTCCGGCGGGGCAGTAAGAAATAATTCACCCCTCCACTTT.

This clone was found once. CDR3 residues: CASSEGGTEKLFF. The CDR3 DNA reads TGTGCCAGCAGTGAAGGAGGGACTGAAAAACTGTTTTTT. The V call is TRBV25-1, the J call TRBJ1-4; TRBD1 is a possible D gene (5 bases). Germline loops: CDR1 MGHDK, CDR2 SYGVNS. The CDR3 has 13 amino acids. Trimming took 2 bases from V and 7 from J, leaving 8 bases between them.